What follows are 26 T cell receptor beta chains derived from one specimen sequenced in a study of blood T cell repertoires in COVID-19. Clones were read by immunoSEQ multiplex PCR, and TCRdb kept only the in-frame ones, dropping some. The sample has about 220,000 clones; 90% are singletons. The sequencing sample was made of PBMCs or T cells enriched from blood (not recorded which). The origin of the receptors is a man aged 25 to 40 who had been exposed to COVID-19.

This chain joins TRBV5-4 and TRBJ2-1; 9 bases agree with TRBD2. The germline V gene encodes CDR1 SGHNT and CDR2 YYREEE (reference sequence). The CDR3 spans 15 residues. Unmatched junction bases numbered 6, after V lost 3 bases and J lost 5 bases. The chain's CDR3 is CASSWTSVVDNEQFF. The CDR3, as DNA: TGTGCCAGCAGCTGGACTAGCGTAGTAGACAATGAGCAGTTCTTC.

The chain carries TRBV5-1 and TRBJ2-2; weak D call: TRBD2 (6 bases). From germline, CDR1 is SGHRS and CDR2 YFSETQ. This CDR3 region has 17 residues. The germline V and J ends were trimmed by 4 bases and 5 bases, with 21 bases remaining between them. The CDR3 reads CASSMQITGTSTGELFF. Here the CDR3 DNA reads TGCGCCAGCAGCATGCAAATAACCGGGACTTCAACCGGGGAGCTGTTTTTT. Complete variable domain (other parts from reference TRBV5-1 and TRBJ2-2): KAGVTQTPRYLIKTRGQQVTLSCSPISGHRSVSWYQQTPGQGLQFLFEYFSETQRNKGNFPGRFSGRQFSNSRSEMNVSTLELGDSALYLCASSMQITGTSTGELFFGEGSRLTVL.

This clone has a single count. The chain uses TRBV4-3 and TRBJ1-3, with D perhaps TRBD1 (6 bases). Trimming took off 1 base at V and 3 bases at J, with 13 bases between the two ends. The CDR3 has 16 amino acids. Germline V gene data show CDR1 as LGHNA and CDR2 as YSLEER. The chain's CDR3 is CASSQVPIGGGNTIYF. The CDR3 coding sequence is TGCGCCAGCAGCCAAGTACCCATAGGGGGTGGAAACACCATATATTTT.

This clone was seen a single time. V is TRBV30 and J is TRBJ1-1, with D possibly TRBD1 on 5 matching bases. Germline CDR1 reads GTSNPN; CDR2 reads SVGIG (reference sequence). The CDR3 is made up of 14 amino acids. V lost 1 base and J lost 4, with 13 bases in between. The CDR3 loop reads CAWSARARGTEAFF. Here the CDR3 DNA reads TGTGCCTGGAGTGCTAGAGCAAGGGGCACTGAAGCTTTCTTT. Drawing the rest from reference TRBV30 and TRBJ1-1, the complete variable domain is SQTIHQWPATLVQPVGSPLSLECTVEGTSNPNLYWYRQAAGRGLQLLFYSVGIGQISSEVPQNLSASRPQDRQFILSSKKLLLSDSGFYLCAWSARARGTEAFFGQGTRLTVV.

The CDR3 is CASSIGTGTSDSPLHF. CDR3 sequence (DNA): TGTGCCAGTAGTATAGGGACAGGGACTTCGGATTCACCCCTCCACTTT. V and J are TRBV19 and TRBJ1-6; 8 bases map to TRBD1. The CDR3 covers 16 residues. Unmatched junction bases numbered 7, after V lost 1 base and J lost 8 bases. CDR1 and CDR2 from the germline V gene are LNHDA and SQIVND (reference sequence).

This chain links TRBV7-2 with TRBJ1-4; D may be TRBD1 (5 bases). The CDR3 has 14 residues. CDR1 and CDR2 (germline): SGHTA, FQGNSA. Deletions cut 5 bases from V and 2 bases from J, with 9 bases between. CDR3 loop: CASSPGLTNEKLFF. CDR3 sequence (DNA): TGTGCCAGCAGCCCAGGGTTGACTAATGAAAAACTGTTTTTT.

This clone was seen just once. This chain connects TRBV9 to TRBJ2-1, with 12 bases matching TRBD2. The ends lost 4 bases at V and 8 bases at J; junction bases unmatched: 4. The CDR3 is 14 residues long. Germline CDR1 and CDR2: SGDLS and YYNGEE. The CDR3 loop is CASSKLAGGYEQFF. The DNA for the CDR3 is TGTGCCAGCAGCAAGCTAGCGGGGGGGTATGAGCAGTTCTTC.

V gene TRBV9 combines with J gene TRBJ2-7; 8 nucleotides agree with TRBD1. The V segment lost 2 bases and the J segment 3 bases; nucleotides outside the gene matches: 4. The CDR3 runs 14 residues. CDR1 and CDR2 (germline): SGDLS, YYNGEE. CDR3 in DNA: TGTGCCAGCAGCGTCACGGGACAGGACTACGAGCAGTACTTC. Its translation: CASSVTGQDYEQYF.

The genes are TRBV5-1 and TRBJ2-2, with D unresolved. Per germline, CDR1 SGHRS and CDR2 YFSETQ. This CDR3 spans 15 amino acids. Trimming removed 0 bases from V and 7 bases from J, with 13 bases in between. CDR3 in amino acids: CASSLDGDGLGELFF. In nucleotides, the CDR3 is TGCGCCAGCAGCTTGGACGGAGACGGTCTCGGGGAGCTGTTTTTT.

The genes are TRBV15 and TRBJ2-7, with a possible D match to TRBD1 (5 bases). The CDR3 loop spans 14 amino acids. Per the germline V gene, CDR1 is LNHNV and CDR2 is YYDKDF (reference sequence). The ends were cut back, 1 base at V and 1 base at J, with 8 bases in the middle. The CDR3 bases are TGTGCCACCAGCAGAGGGGGCTCGTCCTACGAGCAGTACTTC. Translating it yields CATSRGGSSYEQYF.

V gene TRBV5-1 combines with J gene TRBJ2-2, with D possibly matching TRBD2 (6 bases). Trimming took 0 bases from V and 4 from J, leaving 13 bases between them. The CDR3 is 16 residues long. The germline gives CDR1 SGHRS, CDR2 YFSETQ. The CDR3 region is CASSLVAGPRTGELFF. The CDR3 region has the DNA TGCGCCAGCAGCTTGGTTGCGGGGCCACGCACCGGGGAGCTGTTTTTT.

V is TRBV11-3 and J is TRBJ2-2; D is possibly TRBD2 (6 bases). The CDR3 totals 15 residues. Per the germline V gene, CDR1 is SGHNT and CDR2 is YENEEA. V dropped 1 base and J dropped 8 bases, with 14 bases sitting between them. DNA of the CDR3: TGTGCCAGCAGCTTAGGAGGACTATTCCATGGGGAGCTGTTTTTT. Translation: CASSLGGLFHGELFF.

This clone appeared a few times. Here the CDR3 DNA reads TGCAGTGCTAGTAGCCTAGCGGATAGCACAGATACGCAGTATTTT. Residues: CSASSLADSTDTQYF. The chain couples TRBV20-1 to TRBJ2-3; TRBD2 agrees at 7 bases. V lost 3 bases and J lost 0; bases outside the gene matches: 6. The length of the CDR3 is 15 residues. Germline CDR1 and CDR2: DFQATT and SNEGSKA (reference sequence).

The V and J genes are TRBV4-1 and TRBJ1-4; tentatively, D is TRBD1 (6 bases). Germline-derived CDR1 and CDR2 are MGHRA and YSYEKL. The CDR3 is 15 amino acids. V shed 0 bases and J shed 8 bases, with 13 bases lying between them. The CDR3 DNA sequence: TGCGCCAGCAGCCAAGATCACAGGGTGGGGGAAAAACTGTTTTTT. It yields the protein CASSQDHRVGEKLFF.

This CDR3 is CASSVATGASYEQYF. CDR3 nucleotide sequence: TGTGCCAGCAGCGTAGCAACAGGCGCCTCCTACGAGCAGTACTTC. V gene TRBV9 combines with J gene TRBJ2-7; TRBD1 might be the D (5 bases). CDR1 and CDR2 from the germline V gene are SGDLS and YYNGEE. Trimming cost V 0 bases and J 0 bases, with 10 bases left between them. This CDR3 has 15 residues.

In DNA, the CDR3 is TGCGCCAGCAGACCTGGGGGGACAGGGACAGATACGCAGTATTTT. It translates to CASRPGGTGTDTQYF. V and J are TRBV5-1 and TRBJ2-3; 9 positions match TRBD1. V shed 5 bases and J 3 bases; nucleotides not matched to a gene: 7. Germline CDR1 reads SGHRS; CDR2 reads YFSETQ. The CDR3 is made up of 15 amino acids. The variable domain in full, with the rest retrieved from reference TRBV5-1 and TRBJ2-3, is KAGVTQTPRYLIKTRGQQVTLSCSPISGHRSVSWYQQTPGQGLQFLFEYFSETQRNKGNFPGRFSGRQFSNSRSEMNVSTLELGDSALYLCASRPGGTGTDTQYFGPGTRLTVL.

The rearrangement joins TRBV5-5 to TRBJ2-3, with TRBD2 identical over 14 bases. Germline CDR1 SGHKS, CDR2 YYEKEE (reference sequence). The V gene end was trimmed by 0 bases and the J gene end by 2 bases; junction bases not matched to a gene: 2. This CDR3 has 17 residues. DNA for the CDR3: TGTGCCAGCAGCTTGGGGACTAGCGGGGGGACCACAGATACGCAGTATTTT. The encoded protein is CASSLGTSGGTTDTQYF.

The V and J genes are TRBV6-2 or TRBV6-3 and TRBJ1-1, with TRBD1 as a possible D gene (6 bases). The V gene lost 3 bases and the J gene lost 9 bases, with 14 bases spanning the gap. CDR1 and CDR2 from the germline V gene are MNHEY and SVGEGT. This CDR3 spans 13 amino acids. The CDR3 DNA reads as TGTGCCAGCAGTTATCAGGTCGGGGGGCAAGCTTTCTTT. Translated: CASSYQVGGQAFF.

V gene TRBV30 combines with J gene TRBJ1-4; D unresolved. CDR1 and CDR2 from the germline V gene are GTSNPN and SVGIG (reference sequence). This CDR3 is built from 11 residues. Between the trimmed V and J ends, which lost 2 bases and 8 bases, there was a span of 6 bases. The CDR3 spells CAWSRREKLFF. For the CDR3, the DNA is TGTGCCTGGAGTCGGAGGGAAAAACTGTTTTTT.

V gene TRBV15 combines with J gene TRBJ2-2, with a tentative D call TRBD1 (5 bases). This CDR3 comprises 13 residues. Germline V gene sequence: CDR1 LNHNV, CDR2 YYDKDF (reference sequence). Trimming pared 6 bases from V and 5 bases from J, leaving 10 bases between. The chain's CDR3 is CATRDSRTGELFF. The CDR3 bases are TGTGCCACCAGAGACAGTCGGACCGGGGAGCTGTTTTTT.

J is TRBJ1-2 and V is TRBV19, with D tentatively TRBD1 (6 bases). This CDR3 is built from 20 residues. CDR1 is LNHDA and CDR2 is SQIVND in the germline V gene (reference sequence). V was trimmed by 5 bases and J by 2 bases, leaving 30 bases between them. The CDR3 sequence: CASSPTLQNRILGANYGYTF. The CDR3 DNA reads TGTGCCAGTAGTCCCACACTACAAAACAGGATTTTGGGGGCCAACTATGGCTACACCTTC.

The rearrangement links TRBV19 to TRBJ1-5; 10 bases match TRBD1. V lost 3 bases to trimming and J lost 6 bases; unmatched junction nucleotides: 5. From germline, CDR1 is LNHDA and CDR2 SQIVND (reference sequence). There are 15 residues in the CDR3. The CDR3 protein is CASSMETGGPQPQHF. The DNA for the CDR3 is TGTGCCAGTAGTATGGAGACAGGGGGCCCTCAGCCCCAGCATTTT.

The rearrangement links TRBV5-1 to TRBJ2-7; 13 bases agree with TRBD2. From germline, CDR1 is SGHRS and CDR2 YFSETQ. The length of the CDR3 is 16 residues. With V trimmed by 3 bases and J by 4 bases, 7 bases remained unmatched. CDR3 DNA sequence: TGCGCCAGCAGCTCCCGGACTAGCGGGGGTGGGTACGAGCAGTACTTC. Translating gives CASSSRTSGGGYEQYF.

Note on this clone: This sample also contains other DNA sequences that code for the same CDR3. The V and J genes are TRBV7-2 and TRBJ2-5; a weak D match, TRBD2 (5 bases). Germline values: CDR1 SGHTA, CDR2 FQGNSA. Between the trimmed V and J ends, which lost 1 base and 4 bases, there was a span of 7 bases. The CDR3 is 13 amino acids. The CDR3 spells CASSLGTRETQYF. CDR3 bases: TGTGCCAGCAGCTTAGGAACTAGAGAGACCCAGTACTTC.

This chain uses TRBV7-9 with TRBJ2-3, with D perhaps TRBD2 (6 bases). The CDR3 sequence is 15 residues long. CDR1 is SEHNR and CDR2 is FQNEAQ in the germline V gene (reference sequence). Trimming stripped 1 base from V and 0 bases from J, with 8 bases between. Written as DNA, the CDR3 is TGTGCCAGCAGCTTAGTGCGGGGAAGCACAGATACGCAGTATTTT. It is translated as CASSLVRGSTDTQYF.

The V call is TRBV7-9, the J call TRBJ2-1; 13 nucleotides match TRBD2. V was clipped by 5 bases and J by 4 bases; unmatched bases: 5. Germline CDR1 and CDR2: SEHNR and FQNEAQ (reference sequence). The CDR3 spans 16 residues. The CDR3 DNA is TGTGCCAGCAGCATCACTAGCGGGGGGGCGTACAATGAGCAGTTCTTC. Protein: CASSITSGGAYNEQFF.